This T cell receptor (beta chain) is from a study of blood T cell repertoires in COVID-19 (dated by TCRdb to between 2020 and 2021). Looking at the study overall: The collaborator samples originated in the United States, Italy and Spain and spanned the acute and convalescent phases of COVID-19. The material from the prospective study consisted of cDNA or gDNA derived from T cells, B-cell-depleted T cells, or PBMCs. Subjects who had been exposed to COVID-19, were actively infected with it, or had recovered from it provided the deeply sampled blood TCRbeta repertoires that made up the dataset. The repertoires were made available in a free public database intended to serve as a resource for research on the immune response to SARS-CoV-2. The samples were drawn from the first 160 participants of the ongoing ImmuneRACE study and from 950 to 1,500 subjects provided by 6 global collaborators. A de-identified subject ID, COVID-19 status, age in years and sex were almost always included in the sample metadata. Where available, HLA class I and class II types were taken from metadata supplied by the sample provider and were not determined by assay-based typing.

Details on this clone: The antigen it binds to is not known. It has no much larger one-base neighbor in the sample; base qualities were not kept.

The collaborating institutions used their own protocols to collect whole blood in K2EDTA tubes. For TCRbeta analysis, collaborators shipped samples as frozen whole blood, isolated PBMCs, or DNA extracted from either of those sample types. The CDR3 holds 14 amino acids from the cysteine to the phenylalanine. Only the CDR3 region is kept as DNA, spanning 42 bases read in frame from base 1. V and J are trimmed by 5 bases and 4 bases, and the gene matches miss 7 bases of the junction. Per the germline V gene, SGHAT is the CDR1 and FQNNGV is the CDR2. Paper-wide results and their limitations: The quantity of clinical and demographic metadata differed by source and by participant and was supplied without curation.

TCRbeta CDR3 regions were amplified from genomic DNA using the immunoSEQ Assay, a bias-controlled multiplex PCR. In the paper's pipeline: Within the assay, amplification of reference gene primers was used to estimate how many nucleated cells each sample contained. To quantify the absolute abundance of each unique TCRbeta CDR3 rearrangement, sequence reads were collapsed and filtered. For each sample, productive Simpson clonality was calculated as the square root of Simpson's diversity index across productive rearrangements. TCRdb stores this immuneACCESS table with in-frame sequences only. Part of the clones is absent; in the studies checked, under half of the shortfall reflects unresolved V genes, and no reason is known for the rest. The V and J calls and clone size come from that table; D and trimming were worked out from the DNA. The sample table shows approximately 42,000 clones, and around 82% are seen once. The ten largest account for about 26% of the sample.

Sequenced material: peripheral blood. The source of this sequence is a man of 80 years or more with acute or convalescent COVID-19. This sequence uses TRBV11-2 and TRBJ1-2; TRBD1 lines up with 7 middle nucleotides. The nucleotide sequence reads TGTGCCAGCAGCCAAATCCGGGACAGCTATGGCTACACCTTC. Protein translation: CASSQIRDSYGYTF.